This T cell receptor beta chain is drawn from a study of blood T cell repertoires in COVID-19. Original data processing: Estimation of nucleated cell counts relied on the amplification of reference gene primers. The repertoire was sequenced with immunoSEQ multiplex PCR; TCRdb's copy has only in-frame clones and lacks some. V, J and clone size were drawn from that table, and D and trimming were deduced from the DNA. The sample has about 64,000 clones, 70% to 90% seen once; the top ten hold 3.5% to 4%. V was cut by 5 bases and J by 0 bases, with 11 bases left in between. The CDR3 has 15 amino acids. Germline assignment: CDR1 PRHDT and CDR2 FYEKMQ (reference sequence).

This TCR derives from a man aged 65 to 85 with acute or convalescent COVID-19. Sequencing input: peripheral blood. The rearrangement uses TRBV13 and TRBJ2-4; possibly TRBD2 for D (6 bases). CDR3 loop: CASSGRGLAKNIQYF. The DNA for the CDR3 is TGTGCCAGCAGCGGCCGGGGACTAGCCAAAAACATTCAGTACTTC.